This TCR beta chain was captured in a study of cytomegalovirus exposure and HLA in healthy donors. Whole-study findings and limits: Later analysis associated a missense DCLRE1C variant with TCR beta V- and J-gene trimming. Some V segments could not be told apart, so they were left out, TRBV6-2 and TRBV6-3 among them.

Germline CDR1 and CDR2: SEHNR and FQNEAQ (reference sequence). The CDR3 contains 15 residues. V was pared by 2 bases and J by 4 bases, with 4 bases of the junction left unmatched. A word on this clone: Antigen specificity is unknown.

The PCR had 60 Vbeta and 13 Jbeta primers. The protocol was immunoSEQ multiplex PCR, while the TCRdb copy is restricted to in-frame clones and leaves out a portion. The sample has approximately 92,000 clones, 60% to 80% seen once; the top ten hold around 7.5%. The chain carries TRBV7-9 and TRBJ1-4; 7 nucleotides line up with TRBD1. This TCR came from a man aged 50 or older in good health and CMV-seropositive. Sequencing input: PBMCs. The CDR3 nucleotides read TGTGCCAGCAGCTTACTAGGGGGCAGTAATGAAAAACTGTTTTTT. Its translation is CASSLLGGSNEKLFF. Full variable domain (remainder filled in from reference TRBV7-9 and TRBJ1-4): DTGVSQNPRHKITKRGQNVTFRCDPISEHNRLYWYRQTLGQGPEFLTYFQNEAQLEKSRLLSDRFSAERPKGSFSTLEIQRTEQGDSAMYLCASSLLGGSNEKLFFGSGTQLSVL.